This T cell receptor beta chain comes out of a study of sequential checkpoint blockade in melanoma. Only in-frame clones appear in the TCRdb table, and some are missing; sequencing was by immunoSEQ multiplex PCR. The table shows some 8,000 clones, with more than 75% occurring only once. Germline V gene lookup returns CDR1 LNHDA and CDR2 SQIVND (reference sequence). Trimming pared 4 bases from V and 2 bases from J, leaving 11 bases between. CDR3 size: 14 residues. Specified treatment: randomized to nivolumab then ipilimumab (arm A) or the reverse (arm B). V usage is TRBV19 and J usage is TRBJ1-1; D call uncertain. The specimen comprised CD8+ T cells sorted from blood (inferred from file names), sampled from a patient given nivolumab and ipilimumab in sequence. This receptor was taken from a human donor with melanoma. CDR3 coding DNA: TGTGCCAGTAGTACCCTCGGGGATAACACTGAAGCTTTCTTT. Its protein product is CASSTLGDNTEAFF.